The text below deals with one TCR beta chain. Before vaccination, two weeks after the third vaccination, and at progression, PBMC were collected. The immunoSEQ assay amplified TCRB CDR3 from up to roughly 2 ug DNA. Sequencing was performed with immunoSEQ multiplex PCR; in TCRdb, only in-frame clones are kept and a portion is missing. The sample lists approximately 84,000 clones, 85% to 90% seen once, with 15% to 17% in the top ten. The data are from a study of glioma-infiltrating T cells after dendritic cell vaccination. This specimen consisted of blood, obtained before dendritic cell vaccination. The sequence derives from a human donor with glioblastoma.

CDR3 coding DNA: TGTGCCAGTAGTATTCTCCGGGATTGGGTTCAGCCCCAGCATTTT. Residues: CASSILRDWVQPQHF. The V and J genes are TRBV19 and TRBJ1-5; unclear D gene. This CDR3 contains 15 residues. V shed 3 bases and J shed 6 bases, with 15 bases lying between them. Germline lookup yields CDR1 LNHDA and CDR2 SQIVND (reference sequence).